Listed here are 3 T cell receptor beta chains from one sample, sequenced in a study of control samples from healthy donors and cancer patients. Measured with immunoSEQ multiplex PCR; TCRdb has only the in-frame clones, and not every one. The table includes 95,000 to 100,000 clones, about 89% detected once. Source material: blood. These receptors came from a man aged 25-45 years in good health.

This sequence joins TRBV28 and TRBJ1-6, with 8 bases fitting TRBD1. The CDR3 extends over 15 amino acids. From germline, CDR1 is MDHEN and CDR2 SYDVKM. J gave up 14 bases and V 2 bases, and 11 bases lay outside the gene matches. The DNA of the CDR3 is TGTGCCAGCAGTTTAATTGGACAGGGAAGGCGGACCCTCCACTTT. Its translation: CASSLIGQGRRTLHF.

V usage is TRBV6-5 and J usage is TRBJ2-2; 8 bases agree with TRBD1. From germline, CDR1 is MNHEY and CDR2 SVGAGI. The CDR3 is made up of 15 amino acids. V trimming: 0 bases; J trimming: 4 bases; junction bases outside the gene matches: 1. The CDR3 coding sequence is TGTGCCAGCAGTTACTCACAGGGGGGCACCGGGGAGCTGTTTTTT. Protein: CASSYSQGGTGELFF.

This chain joins TRBV3-1 (or the pseudogene TRBV3-2) and TRBJ1-2; TRBD1 aligns across 7 bases. This CDR3 is 14 amino acids long. The germline V gene has CDR1 LGHDT and CDR2 YNNKEL (reference sequence). V dropped 5 bases and J dropped 7; count of bases not matched to a gene: 10. CDR3 nucleotide sequence: TGTGCCAGCAGCATGATTCAGGGGGTGGGTGGCTACACCTTC. Protein: CASSMIQGVGGYTF.